This T cell receptor beta chain was found in a study of graft-versus-host responses after intestinal transplantation. TCRdb's table, derived via immunoSEQ multiplex PCR, lists solely in-frame clones and lacks some. Of 75,000 to 95,000 clones in the sample, around 93% were seen once. With respect to this clone: Its antigen is not known.

This clonotype was obtained from a human donor who was the organ donor for an intestinal transplant. Sequenced material: unstimulated CD4+ T cells sorted from spleen or lymph node cells, taken before transplant.

The CDR3 coding sequence is TGTGCCAGCAGTCCCGGGACAGGAGGGGTCATCACAGATACGCAGTATTTT. Residues: CASSPGTGGVITDTQYF. J is TRBJ2-3 and V is TRBV25-1, with 8 bases fitting TRBD1. The CDR3 totals 17 residues. J was trimmed by 2 bases and V by 5 bases; bases with no gene match: 12. CDR1 is MGHDK, CDR2 SYGVNS, per germline.